These T cell receptor beta chains were read from a single sample in a study of T-cell memory formation after mild COVID-19. TCRdb re-derived calls from the 5' RACE reads in MiXCR, one entry per CDR3 protein. The sample lists 500,000 to 650,000 distinct CDR3 sequences; approximately 21% were seen once. The specimen sequenced was PBMCs or a T cell subset sorted from them (not recorded which). The receptors come from an adult woman who had mild COVID-19 (a few samples of this study predate the infection). Cell type and time point are not known. CDR3s include the opening cysteine and the closing phenylalanine or tryptophan. Fields, in order: clone size, D gene, J gene, V gene, CDR3 length, CDR3 protein, CDR3 DNA. A D gene is named only where the DNA matches it firmly. Clone sizes are given selectively: once, few, many, or a class where the clone is expanded.

clone_size: few; d_call: TRBD2; j_call: TRBJ2-1; v_call: TRBV20-1; cdr3_length: 16; cdr3_aa: CSARDFTSGRYNEQFF; cdr3_nt: TGCAGTGCTAGAGACTTTACTAGCGGGCGCTACAATGAGCAGTTCTTC
clone_size: .; d_call: TRBD2; j_call: TRBJ2-1; v_call: TRBV7-9; cdr3_length: 16; cdr3_aa: CASSRGGTPIHNEQFF; cdr3_nt: TGTGCCAGCAGCCGGGGGGGGACACCAATTCACAATGAGCAGTTCTTC
clone_size: many; d_call: .; j_call: TRBJ1-1; v_call: TRBV5-1; cdr3_length: 11; cdr3_aa: CASSSNTEAFF; cdr3_nt: TGTGCCAGCAGCTCGAACACTGAAGCTTTCTTT
clone_size: .; d_call: TRBD1; j_call: TRBJ1-2; v_call: TRBV6-5; cdr3_length: 13; cdr3_aa: CASSWGGGFGYTF; cdr3_nt: TGTGCCAGCAGTTGGGGAGGGGGCTTTGGCTACACCTTC
clone_size: .; d_call: .; j_call: TRBJ1-6; v_call: TRBV19; cdr3_length: 15; cdr3_aa: CASSIEWQGGSPLHF; cdr3_nt: TGTGCCAGTAGTATAGAGTGGCAGGGAGGTTCACCCCTCCACTTT
clone_size: few; d_call: TRBD2; j_call: TRBJ2-5; v_call: TRBV20-1; cdr3_length: 17; cdr3_aa: CSAREGLAGARRETQYF; cdr3_nt: TGCAGTGCTAGGGAGGGCCTAGCGGGAGCCCGGAGGGAGACCCAGTACTTC
clone_size: .; d_call: TRBD1; j_call: TRBJ1-2; v_call: TRBV14; cdr3_length: 17; cdr3_aa: CASSQVDHRGLDYGYTF; cdr3_nt: TGTGCCAGCAGCCAAGTTGATCACAGGGGGCTGGACTATGGCTACACCTTC
clone_size: .; d_call: .; j_call: TRBJ1-2; v_call: TRBV11-2; cdr3_length: 16; cdr3_aa: CASSWGREGANYGYTF; cdr3_nt: TGTGCCAGCAGCTGGGGGAGGGAAGGAGCTAACTATGGCTACACCTTC
clone_size: .; d_call: .; j_call: TRBJ2-5; v_call: TRBV27; cdr3_length: 14; cdr3_aa: CASSRRDLQETQYF; cdr3_nt: TGTGCCAGCAGCCGTCGGGACCTCCAAGAGACCCAGTACTTC
clone_size: few; d_call: TRBD1; j_call: TRBJ1-1; v_call: TRBV10-3; cdr3_length: 16; cdr3_aa: CAINAAGGLSNTEAFF; cdr3_nt: TGTGCCATCAACGCGGCAGGGGGCTTGTCGAACACTGAAGCTTTCTTT
clone_size: many; d_call: TRBD2; j_call: TRBJ2-3; v_call: TRBV12-3/TRBV12-4; cdr3_length: 14; cdr3_aa: CASSLLAGGDTQYF; cdr3_nt: TGTGCCAGCAGTTTATTAGCGGGGGGAGATACGCAGTATTTT
clone_size: many; d_call: TRBD2; j_call: TRBJ2-7; v_call: TRBV24-1; cdr3_length: 14; cdr3_aa: CATSAASGSYEQYF; cdr3_nt: TGTGCCACCAGTGCTGCTAGCGGGAGCTACGAGCAGTACTTC
clone_size: .; d_call: .; j_call: TRBJ2-3; v_call: TRBV12-3/TRBV12-4; cdr3_length: 15; cdr3_aa: CASSLGTYSTDTQYF; cdr3_nt: TGTGCCAGCAGTTTAGGGACTTACTCAACAGATACGCAGTATTTT
clone_size: .; d_call: TRBD1; j_call: TRBJ1-2; v_call: TRBV5-6; cdr3_length: 14; cdr3_aa: CASTPGTGSYGYTF; cdr3_nt: TGTGCCAGCACCCCGGGGACAGGGTCGTATGGCTACACCTTC
clone_size: few; d_call: .; j_call: TRBJ2-3; v_call: TRBV7-9; cdr3_length: 16; cdr3_aa: CASSLAGAGGPDTQYF; cdr3_nt: TGTGCCAGCAGCTTAGCGGGAGCGGGCGGTCCAGATACGCAGTATTTT
clone_size: few; d_call: .; j_call: TRBJ2-7; v_call: TRBV19; cdr3_length: 15; cdr3_aa: CASSIASGKHYEQYF; cdr3_nt: TGTGCCAGTAGTATCGCCAGCGGAAAACATTACGAGCAGTACTTC
clone_size: .; d_call: .; j_call: TRBJ1-2; v_call: TRBV24-1; cdr3_length: 14; cdr3_aa: CATSDQDGIYGYTF; cdr3_nt: TGTGCCACCAGTGATCAGGACGGAATCTATGGCTACACCTTC
clone_size: few; d_call: TRBD1; j_call: TRBJ2-1; v_call: TRBV20-1; cdr3_length: 15; cdr3_aa: CSARDGQGSYNEQFF; cdr3_nt: TGCAGTGCTAGAGATGGACAGGGTTCCTACAATGAGCAGTTCTTC
clone_size: .; d_call: TRBD1; j_call: TRBJ1-1; v_call: TRBV14; cdr3_length: 19; cdr3_aa: CASSLASWRQGARDTEAFF; cdr3_nt: TGTGCCAGCAGCCTTGCGTCATGGAGACAGGGAGCGAGGGACACTGAAGCTTTCTTT
clone_size: .; d_call: .; j_call: TRBJ2-7; v_call: TRBV18; cdr3_length: 15; cdr3_aa: CASSPPEGGLYEQYF; cdr3_nt: TGTGCCAGCTCACCACCGGAGGGGGGGCTATACGAGCAGTACTTC
clone_size: .; d_call: TRBD1; j_call: TRBJ2-2; v_call: TRBV7-3; cdr3_length: 15; cdr3_aa: CASSLSDRATGELFF; cdr3_nt: TGTGCCAGCAGCTTAAGCGACAGGGCTACCGGGGAGCTGTTTTTT
clone_size: .; d_call: .; j_call: TRBJ2-3; v_call: TRBV6-5; cdr3_length: 16; cdr3_aa: CASSQHIQDSTDTQYF; cdr3_nt: TGTGCCAGCAGTCAACACATTCAGGATAGCACAGATACGCAGTATTTT
clone_size: .; d_call: TRBD2; j_call: TRBJ2-5; v_call: TRBV20-1; cdr3_length: 13; cdr3_aa: CSANLAGKETQYF; cdr3_nt: TGCAGTGCTAACCTAGCGGGGAAAGAGACCCAGTACTTC
clone_size: .; d_call: .; j_call: TRBJ1-2; v_call: TRBV5-1; cdr3_length: 15; cdr3_aa: CASKTGLRANYGYTF; cdr3_nt: TGCGCCAGCAAGACAGGACTTAGAGCTAACTATGGCTACACCTTC
clone_size: few; d_call: TRBD1; j_call: TRBJ2-7; v_call: TRBV5-5; cdr3_length: 15; cdr3_aa: CASSPGTGVFYEQYF; cdr3_nt: TGTGCCAGCAGCCCCGGGACAGGGGTCTTCTACGAGCAGTACTTC
clone_size: many; d_call: TRBD2; j_call: TRBJ2-1; v_call: TRBV7-2; cdr3_length: 15; cdr3_aa: CASSRLAGGPNEQFF; cdr3_nt: TGTGCCAGCAGCCGACTAGCGGGGGGGCCCAATGAGCAGTTCTTC
clone_size: few; d_call: .; j_call: TRBJ1-2; v_call: TRBV24-1; cdr3_length: 13; cdr3_aa: CATSGGNNYGYTF; cdr3_nt: TGTGCCACCAGTGGGGGAAACAACTATGGCTACACCTTC
clone_size: .; d_call: .; j_call: TRBJ1-2; v_call: TRBV5-1; cdr3_length: 15; cdr3_aa: CASSPTPDGTLGYTF; cdr3_nt: TGCGCCAGCAGCCCAACGCCGGACGGTACCTTGGGCTACACCTTC
clone_size: .; d_call: .; j_call: TRBJ2-2; v_call: TRBV6-2/TRBV6-3; cdr3_length: 17; cdr3_aa: CASSYSFLEGDTGELFF; cdr3_nt: TGTGCCAGCAGTTACTCGTTTTTGGAGGGGGACACCGGGGAGCTGTTTTTT
clone_size: .; d_call: .; j_call: TRBJ1-1; v_call: TRBV6-5; cdr3_length: 14; cdr3_aa: CASSYMSLGTEAFF; cdr3_nt: TGTGCCAGCAGTTACATGAGCCTCGGGACTGAAGCTTTCTTT
clone_size: many; d_call: TRBD2; j_call: TRBJ2-1; v_call: TRBV6-2/TRBV6-3; cdr3_length: 17; cdr3_aa: CASSYASGSLPYNEQFF; cdr3_nt: TGTGCCAGCAGTTACGCTAGCGGGAGTCTTCCTTACAATGAGCAGTTCTTC
clone_size: many; d_call: .; j_call: TRBJ2-7; v_call: TRBV5-1; cdr3_length: 14; cdr3_aa: CASSLVVQPYEQYF; cdr3_nt: TGCGCCAGCAGCTTGGTAGTACAGCCTTACGAGCAGTACTTC
clone_size: .; d_call: TRBD2; j_call: TRBJ2-1; v_call: TRBV11-2; cdr3_length: 15; cdr3_aa: CASSLPSGGADEQFF; cdr3_nt: TGTGCCAGCAGCCTACCGAGCGGGGGGGCGGATGAGCAGTTCTTC
clone_size: .; d_call: TRBD2; j_call: TRBJ2-7; v_call: TRBV5-1; cdr3_length: 13; cdr3_aa: CATSSGSSYEQYF; cdr3_nt: TGCGCTACGTCTAGCGGGTCCTCCTACGAGCAGTACTTC
clone_size: .; d_call: TRBD1; j_call: TRBJ1-1; v_call: TRBV6-6; cdr3_length: 15; cdr3_aa: CASSLTRTGESEAFF; cdr3_nt: TGTGCCAGCAGCCTTACCCGGACAGGGGAATCTGAAGCTTTCTTT
clone_size: .; d_call: .; j_call: TRBJ2-1; v_call: TRBV20-1; cdr3_length: 13; cdr3_aa: CSARHVGLNEQFF; cdr3_nt: TGCAGTGCTAGACATGTAGGGCTCAATGAGCAGTTCTTC
clone_size: few; d_call: TRBD1; j_call: TRBJ1-2; v_call: TRBV19; cdr3_length: 18; cdr3_aa: CASSIDPPGTGVTYGYTF; cdr3_nt: TGTGCCAGTAGTATAGACCCCCCGGGGACAGGGGTAACTTATGGCTACACCTTC
clone_size: few; d_call: TRBD1; j_call: TRBJ2-3; v_call: TRBV15; cdr3_length: 15; cdr3_aa: CATSFSTGGTDTQYF; cdr3_nt: TGTGCCACCAGCTTCTCGACAGGGGGCACAGATACGCAGTATTTT
clone_size: few; d_call: TRBD2; j_call: TRBJ2-7; v_call: TRBV12-3/TRBV12-4; cdr3_length: 19; cdr3_aa: CASSFPPGLAGGSTYEQYF; cdr3_nt: TGTGCCAGCAGTTTTCCTCCGGGACTAGCGGGGGGATCGACCTACGAGCAGTACTTC
clone_size: many; d_call: .; j_call: TRBJ2-1; v_call: TRBV7-6; cdr3_length: 16; cdr3_aa: CASSLAPAGQNNEQFF; cdr3_nt: TGTGCCAGCAGCTTAGCTCCGGCGGGACAGAACAATGAGCAGTTCTTC
clone_size: .; d_call: .; j_call: TRBJ1-1; v_call: TRBV7-2; cdr3_length: 15; cdr3_aa: CASSLAGRSNTEAFF; cdr3_nt: TGTGCCAGCAGCTTAGCGGGCAGGTCGAACACTGAAGCTTTCTTT
clone_size: few; d_call: .; j_call: TRBJ1-1; v_call: TRBV20-1; cdr3_length: 14; cdr3_aa: CSARQDSMNTEAFF; cdr3_nt: TGCAGTGCTAGGCAGGACTCGATGAACACTGAAGCTTTCTTT
clone_size: once; d_call: .; j_call: TRBJ2-7; v_call: TRBV7-9; cdr3_length: 14; cdr3_aa: CASSQGSSSYEQYF; cdr3_nt: TGTGCCAGCAGCCAAGGCTCGAGCTCCTACGAGCAGTACTTC
clone_size: .; d_call: .; j_call: TRBJ1-3; v_call: TRBV10-3; cdr3_length: 15; cdr3_aa: CATRESVNSGNTIYF; cdr3_nt: TGTGCCACCAGGGAATCCGTGAACTCTGGAAACACCATATATTTT
clone_size: .; d_call: .; j_call: TRBJ2-7; v_call: TRBV5-5; cdr3_length: 14; cdr3_aa: CASSLIQGKYEQYF; cdr3_nt: TGTGCCAGCAGCTTGATACAGGGCAAGTACGAGCAGTACTTC
clone_size: few; d_call: TRBD2; j_call: TRBJ2-7; v_call: TRBV7-2; cdr3_length: 13; cdr3_aa: CASSAGDGYEQYF; cdr3_nt: TGTGCCAGCTCCGCGGGGGATGGGTACGAGCAGTACTTC
clone_size: few; d_call: .; j_call: TRBJ2-7; v_call: TRBV24-1; cdr3_length: 14; cdr3_aa: CATSVGSGSYEQYF; cdr3_nt: TGTGCCACCAGTGTGGGGTCCGGCTCCTACGAGCAGTACTTC
clone_size: .; d_call: .; j_call: TRBJ1-1; v_call: TRBV18; cdr3_length: 17; cdr3_aa: CASSSLAGGGEGTEAFF; cdr3_nt: TGTGCCAGCTCATCCCTTGCCGGGGGGGGTGAGGGAACTGAAGCTTTCTTT
clone_size: few; d_call: .; j_call: TRBJ2-1; v_call: TRBV24-1; cdr3_length: 15; cdr3_aa: CATSDTRLPYNEQFF; cdr3_nt: TGTGCCACCAGTGACACTAGGTTACCCTACAATGAGCAGTTCTTC
clone_size: .; d_call: .; j_call: TRBJ1-2; v_call: TRBV4-1; cdr3_length: 17; cdr3_aa: CASSQDGTRPISGGYTF; cdr3_nt: TGCGCCAGCAGCCAAGATGGGACAAGACCCATATCGGGAGGCTACACCTTC
clone_size: once; d_call: .; j_call: TRBJ2-7; v_call: TRBV9; cdr3_length: 16; cdr3_aa: CASSVGGSGATYEQYF; cdr3_nt: TGTGCCAGCAGCGTAGGAGGTTCTGGGGCCACCTACGAGCAGTACTTC
clone_size: few; d_call: TRBD2; j_call: TRBJ2-5; v_call: TRBV7-9; cdr3_length: 15; cdr3_aa: CASSLGSGGSETQYF; cdr3_nt: TGTGCCAGCAGCTTAGGGTCGGGAGGATCGGAGACCCAGTACTTC
clone_size: .; d_call: .; j_call: TRBJ1-4; v_call: TRBV5-4; cdr3_length: 14; cdr3_aa: CASSWDKGSEKLFF; cdr3_nt: TGTGCCAGCAGCTGGGACAAAGGAAGTGAAAAACTGTTTTTT